The 26 T cell receptor beta chains below all came from one sample that was sequenced in a study of blood T cells in healthy people across ages. A J-beta primer mix and a sample-barcoded 5' primer were used in a second PCR of roughly 7 to 12 cycles. TCRdb processed the 5' RACE reads anew with MiXCR; each CDR3 protein has one entry. The table shows over 600,000 distinct CDR3 sequences, with roughly 21% occurring only once. The sequencing input was blood. The receptor source for this set is a man between 65 and 79 years old in good health.

Details on this clonotype: The junction does not match germline at one end; this may be a read error. The chain combines TRBV18 with TRBJ2-7, with D perhaps matching TRBD1 (6 bases). The CDR3 totals 15 residues. Germline V gene data show CDR1 as KGHSH and CDR2 as LQKENI. DNA of the CDR3: TGTGTCAGCTCACCACCTGGACAGACCGTCCACGAGCAGTACTTC. This sequence encodes CVSSPPGQTVHEQYF.

V usage is TRBV24-1 and J usage is TRBJ2-2; the match to TRBD1 covers 11 bases. V lost 3 bases to trimming and J lost 5 bases; unmatched junction nucleotides: 4. This CDR3 is built from 16 residues. The germline gives CDR1 KGHDR, CDR2 SFDVKD. CDR3 sequence reads: CATSDGQGAGTGELFF. DNA of the CDR3: TGTGCCACCAGTGATGGACAGGGGGCTGGGACCGGGGAGCTGTTTTTT.

This clonotype was seen a few times. V is TRBV11-2 and J is TRBJ2-7; 7 bases match TRBD2. The CDR3 consists of 13 residues. After removal of 5 bases from V and 5 bases from J, the junction contained 6 bases not matched to a gene. Germline values: CDR1 SGHAT, CDR2 FQNNGV. CDR3 protein: CASSTGGNDEQYF. The CDR3 DNA is TGTGCCAGCAGCACCGGGGGGAACGACGAGCAGTACTTC.

The chain links TRBV3-1 to TRBJ2-7, with D possibly being TRBD1 (6 bases). The CDR3 sequence is 14 residues long. Germline assignment: CDR1 LGHDT and CDR2 YNNKEL (reference sequence). Trimming took 5 bases from V and 1 from J, leaving 12 bases between them. The CDR3 bases are TGTGCCAGCAGCTGGGCAGGGGCGTCCTACGAGCAGTACTTC. Translating gives CASSWAGASYEQYF.

This clonotype was found a few times. J is TRBJ2-7 and V is TRBV7-9; TRBD2 aligns across 11 bases. The length of the CDR3 is 16 residues. CDR1 is SEHNR and CDR2 is FQNEAQ in the germline V gene (reference sequence). J was trimmed by 1 base and V by 3 bases; bases with no gene match: 5. CDR3 residues: CASSFGLAGSSYEQYF. The CDR3 DNA is TGTGCCAGCAGCTTCGGACTAGCGGGTTCTTCCTACGAGCAGTACTTC.

The chain uses TRBV12-3 or TRBV12-4 and TRBJ2-5; maybe TRBD2 (5 bases). V gave up 5 bases and J gave up 5 bases, with 15 bases separating them. The CDR3 is 14 residues long. The CDR3 DNA is TGTGCCAGCAGTATCACGGATCGAGGGGAGACCCAGTACTTC. This gives the protein CASSITDRGETQYF.

The rearrangement links TRBV11-3 to TRBJ2-7, with 7 nucleotides matching TRBD2. V trimming: 1 base; J trimming: 4 bases; junction bases outside the gene matches: 7. Germline V gene sequence: CDR1 SGHNT, CDR2 YENEEA. This CDR3 region has 15 residues. In DNA, the CDR3 is TGTGCCAGCAGCTTAGGAGGCGGGAGAACGTACGAGCAGTACTTC. It is translated as CASSLGGGRTYEQYF.

This clonotype was observed at least ten times. This chain joins TRBV12-3 or TRBV12-4 and TRBJ1-4, with TRBD1 as a possible D gene (5 bases). Trimming removed 2 bases from V and 8 bases from J, with 15 bases in between. The CDR3 contains 15 residues. The CDR3 here is CASSLWGGEDEKLFF. The CDR3 bases are TGTGCCAGCAGTTTATGGGGCGGGGAGGACGAAAAACTGTTTTTT.

This clonotype was seen only a few times. The chain employs TRBV29-1 and TRBJ1-3; 7 bases are a match to TRBD1. CDR3 size: 12 residues. Trimming took 3 bases from V and 7 from J; bases not matched to a gene: 3. Germline V lookup: CDR1 SQVTM, CDR2 ANQGSEA. This chain's CDR3 is CSVEAGGNTIYF. The CDR3 nucleotides are TGCAGCGTTGAGGCAGGGGGGAACACCATATATTTT.

The sample holds a few counts of this clonotype. The genes are TRBV29-1 and TRBJ2-1; TRBD1 matches 10 bases. CDR3 length: 14 amino acids. V shed 7 bases and J 0 bases; nucleotides not matched to a gene: 3. Germline CDR1 SQVTM, CDR2 ANQGSEA. The CDR3 coding sequence is TGCAGCGACCGGACAGGGGGCTCCTACAATGAGCAGTTCTTC. It codes for CSDRTGGSYNEQFF.

The rearrangement links TRBV7-2 to TRBJ2-5; D gene unclear. V lost 5 bases, J lost 7 bases, and 11 bases lay in between. The CDR3 sequence is 12 residues long. Germline V CDR1 and CDR2: SGHTA, FQGNSA. The CDR3 loop reads CASSPTPGTQYF. The CDR3 region has the DNA TGTGCCAGCAGCCCGACCCCAGGGACCCAGTACTTC.

This chain uses TRBV20-1 with TRBJ2-4, with TRBD2 identical over 12 bases. The J segment lost 7 bases and the V segment lost 0 bases, leaving 7 bases of the junction unmatched. This CDR3 spans 16 amino acids. Germline assignment: CDR1 DFQATT and CDR2 SNEGSKA (reference sequence). CDR3 nucleotide sequence: TGCAGTGCTAGAGATTGGGCTAGCGGGAGGGACAACATTCAGTACTTC. Amino acids: CSARDWASGRDNIQYF.

This rearrangement joins TRBV14 to TRBJ2-1; TRBD2 agrees at 8 bases. The V gene end was trimmed by 1 base and the J gene end by 5 bases; junction bases not matched to a gene: 13. CDR3 length equals 18 residues. Germline V gene data show CDR1 as SGHDN and CDR2 as FVKESK. The CDR3 DNA reads as TGTGCCAGCAGCCAAGGACCCGAAGCGGGAGCCCTCCACAATGAGCAGTTCTTC. Protein product: CASSQGPEAGALHNEQFF.

This clonotype was counted between two and nine times. The J gene is TRBJ2-5, the V gene TRBV14; 9 bases agree with TRBD2. The end of the DNA aligns better with TRBJ2-1, so the J call may be wrong. This CDR3 comprises 16 residues. CDR1 is SGHDN, CDR2 FVKESK, per germline. This CDR3 reads CASSQGVSGRYNEQFF. The DNA of the CDR3 is TGTGCCAGCAGCCAAGGGGTTAGCGGGAGATACAATGAGCAGTTCTTC.

This chain uses TRBV20-1 with TRBJ1-1, with 9 bases lining up with TRBD1. Germline assignment: CDR1 DFQATT and CDR2 SNEGSKA (reference sequence). The J segment lost 4 bases and the V segment lost 4 bases, leaving 7 bases of the junction unmatched. The CDR3 covers 14 residues. The CDR3 region is CSATSETGGTEAFF. In DNA form, the CDR3 reads TGCAGTGCTACATCCGAGACAGGGGGCACTGAAGCTTTCTTT.

V and J are TRBV2 and TRBJ1-2, with a weak D call TRBD1 (5 bases). This CDR3 region has 15 residues. The V gene lost 6 bases and the J gene lost 8 bases, with 22 bases spanning the gap. Per the germline V gene, CDR1 is SNHLY and CDR2 is FYNNEI. The CDR3 DNA reads TGTGCCAGCAGCGCCGACAAGGCCAGCTGGGGGGGCTACACCTTC. It yields the protein CASSADKASWGGYTF. The full variable domain, with the rest looked up from reference TRBV2 and TRBJ1-2, is EPEVTQTPSHQVTQMGQEVILRCVPISNHLYFYWYRQILGQKVEFLVSFYNNEISEKSEIFDDQFSVERPDGSNFTLKIRSTKLEDSAMYFCASSADKASWGGYTFGSGTRLTVV.

This chain joins TRBV2 and TRBJ2-2; TRBD1 might be the D (6 bases). CDR1 is SNHLY, CDR2 FYNNEI, per germline. The V end was cut by 1 base, the J end by 4 bases, with 10 bases between. The CDR3 spans 15 residues. The CDR3 loop is CASSEGGLGTGELFF. The CDR3 DNA reads as TGTGCCAGCAGTGAAGGGGGGCTAGGCACCGGGGAGCTGTTTTTT.

This clonotype has only a few counts. The V call is TRBV7-2, the J call TRBJ2-3, with 7 bases aligning to TRBD2. Germline V gene sequence: CDR1 SGHTA, CDR2 FQGNSA. The V segment lost 5 bases and the J segment 5 bases; nucleotides outside the gene matches: 10. This CDR3 spans 15 amino acids. The chain's CDR3 is CASSPLGGREDTQYF. DNA of the CDR3: TGTGCCAGCAGCCCCCTCGGCGGGAGAGAAGATACGCAGTATTTT.

This clonotype was seen a few times. J is TRBJ1-4 and V is TRBV3-1, with D tentatively TRBD1 (5 bases). The V end lost 4 bases, the J end lost 8 bases, and 8 bases lay between the germline ends. CDR3 length: 12 amino acids. Germline CDR1 and CDR2: LGHDT and YNNKEL (reference sequence). The CDR3 spells CASSLPGEKLFF. The CDR3 DNA follows: TGTGCCAGCAGCCTTCCAGGGGAAAAACTGTTTTTT.

The V and J genes are TRBV18 and TRBJ1-5, with a possible D match to TRBD1 (5 bases). Germline values: CDR1 KGHSH, CDR2 LQKENI. The CDR3 loop spans 14 amino acids. The V gene lost 3 bases and the J gene lost 7 bases, with 13 bases spanning the gap. The CDR3 nucleotides read TGTGCCAGCTCACCGGAGACAGCCGGACAGCCCCAGCATTTT. Its protein is CASSPETAGQPQHF.

This chain uses TRBV27 with TRBJ2-3; no clear D gene. Trimming took 3 bases from V and 0 from J, leaving 4 bases between them. The germline CDR1 and CDR2 sequences are MNHEY and SMNVEV (reference sequence). The CDR3 is 13 residues long. This CDR3 reads CASSFWSTDTQYF. The CDR3 bases are TGTGCCAGCAGTTTCTGGAGCACAGATACGCAGTATTTT.

The chain is built from TRBV29-1 and TRBJ2-7; 11 bases are shared with TRBD1. The CDR3 runs 13 residues. Germline V lookup: CDR1 SQVTM, CDR2 ANQGSEA. Trimming at V came to 7 bases and at J to 3 bases, leaving 5 bases not matched to a gene. The CDR3 bases are TGCAGCGGGACCGGGACAGGGGGCTACGAGCAGTACTTC. The encoded protein is CSGTGTGGYEQYF.

The table lists this clonotype with a few counts. J is TRBJ2-3 and V is TRBV27, with 11 bases aligning to TRBD2. Germline V lookup: CDR1 MNHEY, CDR2 SMNVEV (reference sequence). CDR3 length: 19 amino acids. Trimming at V came to 0 bases and at J to 4 bases, leaving 12 bases not matched to a gene. Here the CDR3 reads CASSLSGGASGRRADTQYF. CDR3 in DNA: TGTGCCAGCAGTTTATCGGGGGGGGCTAGCGGGAGGAGGGCAGATACGCAGTATTTT.

This chain links TRBV21-1 with TRBJ2-7; no check of the table's D call, TRBD1, against the DNA was made. TRBV21-1 is a pseudogene. CDR3 size: 14 residues. The DNA of the CDR3 is TGTGCCAGCAGCCATCGGACAGGGAACTACGAGCAGTACTTC. Translated: CASSHRTGNYEQYF.

This clonotype appeared a few times. This rearrangement joins TRBV4-2 to TRBJ2-5; TRBD2 matches at 8 bases. CDR1 is LGHNA and CDR2 is YNFKEQ in the germline V gene. CDR3 length equals 16 residues. The junction had 4 bases not matched to a gene; V was cut back by 0 bases and J by 1 base. The CDR3 spells CASSQELADFQETQYF. The CDR3 nucleotides are TGTGCCAGCAGCCAAGAACTAGCGGACTTCCAAGAGACCCAGTACTTC.

This clonotype occurred many times. The chain couples TRBV19 to TRBJ2-1; 7 positions match TRBD2. CDR1 and CDR2 from the germline V gene are LNHDA and SQIVND (reference sequence). With 1 base clipped from V and 10 bases from J, the junction kept 4 bases outside the gene matches. The CDR3 contains 13 residues. The CDR3: CASSIGGRMEQFF. The CDR3 nucleotides are TGTGCCAGTAGTATAGGCGGGAGAATGGAGCAGTTCTTC.